The 23 T cell receptor beta chains below all came from one sample that was sequenced in a study of blood T cell repertoires in COVID-19. TCRdb's table, derived via immunoSEQ multiplex PCR, lists solely in-frame clones and lacks some. The sample has some 260,000 clones; approximately 88% are singletons. The sample was peripheral blood. These receptors were collected from an older woman with COVID-19, enrolled during active disease.

The chain combines TRBV12-3 or TRBV12-4 with TRBJ1-1; D might be TRBD1 (5 bases). Trimming removed 5 bases from V and 7 bases from J, with 14 bases in between. CDR3 size: 13 residues. The CDR3 coding sequence is TGTGCCAGCAGTGGCACCGGGGGAGGTGAAGCTTTCTTT. Translating gives CASSGTGGGEAFF.

The chain is built from TRBV6-1 and TRBJ2-2; D gene uncertain. The CDR3 is made up of 13 amino acids. Germline V lookup: CDR1 MNHNS, CDR2 SASEGT. Trimming took 3 bases from V and 1 from J, leaving 3 bases between them. CDR3 sequence (DNA): TGTGCCAGCAGTGACCGGAACACCGGGGAGCTGTTTTTT. Residues: CASSDRNTGELFF.

This clone has only one observation. The V and J genes are TRBV7-3 and TRBJ2-3; 10 bases map to TRBD2. Germline CDR1 is SGHTA and CDR2 is FQGTGA. CDR3 length: 16 amino acids. Trimming at V came to 5 bases and at J to 2 bases, leaving 7 bases not matched to a gene. The CDR3, as DNA: TGTGCCAGCAGCCCGACTAGCGGGTCCCACACAGATACGCAGTATTTT. Protein: CASSPTSGSHTDTQYF.

The chain carries TRBV14 and TRBJ2-2; D unresolved. Per germline, CDR1 SGHDN and CDR2 FVKESK. The CDR3 extends over 17 amino acids. V gave up 0 bases and J gave up 1 base, with 12 bases separating them. In nucleotides, the CDR3 is TGTGCCAGCAGCCAAGATTCGGGTCAGCGGAACACCGGGGAGCTGTTTTTT. Its protein is CASSQDSGQRNTGELFF.

This sequence joins TRBV3-1 (or the pseudogene TRBV3-2) and TRBJ1-4; maybe TRBD1 (5 bases). This CDR3 is built from 11 residues. Germline CDR1 and CDR2: LGHDT and YNNKEL (reference sequence). V was clipped by 4 bases and J by 13 bases, with 10 bases between them. Here the CDR3 DNA reads TGTGCCAGCAGCCGCAGGGAAGTACTGTTTTTT. This gives the protein CASSRREVLFF.

The chain joins TRBV6-2 or TRBV6-3 to TRBJ2-1, with D unclear. The CDR3 has 13 residues. The V gene's germline CDR1 is MNHEY and CDR2 SVGEGT. Trimming pared 5 bases from V and 6 bases from J, leaving 11 bases between. CDR3 region: CASSGPPSNEQFF. DNA of the CDR3: TGTGCCAGCAGTGGCCCACCTAGCAATGAGCAGTTCTTC.

This chain connects TRBV3-1 (or the pseudogene TRBV3-2) to TRBJ1-1; 7 bases are a match to TRBD1. V lost 6 bases and J lost 0; bases outside the gene matches: 10. CDR3 length: 16 amino acids. Germline V lookup: CDR1 LGHDT, CDR2 YNNKEL (reference sequence). CDR3 region: CASRATGTIMNTEAFF. In DNA, the CDR3 is TGTGCCAGCAGGGCGACAGGGACGATTATGAACACTGAAGCTTTCTTT.

This clone was seen a single time. The rearrangement links TRBV7-2 to TRBJ2-7; no definite D call. The CDR3 consists of 11 residues. Germline CDR1 is SGHTA and CDR2 is FQGNSA. The V and J ends lost 4 bases and 7 bases respectively, with 8 bases between them. The CDR3 reads CASSSHQEQYF. The CDR3 DNA sequence: TGTGCCAGCAGCTCCCACCAGGAGCAGTACTTC.

CDR3 loop: CASSLRGHSIYF. In DNA form, the CDR3 reads TGTGCCAGCAGTCTGAGGGGGCATAGCATATATTTT. The rearrangement links TRBV6-5 to TRBJ1-3, with 7 nucleotides matching TRBD1. The CDR3 covers 12 residues. Germline trimming cut 5 bases from V and 12 bases from J; bases unmatched to any gene: 7. CDR1 is MNHEY, CDR2 SVGAGI, per germline.

This sequence joins TRBV21-1 and TRBJ2-1; the D segment call TRBD2 is taken from the table without a DNA check. TRBV21-1 is a documented pseudogene. The CDR3 extends over 17 amino acids. CDR3 sequence reads: CASSKGGGGSYYNEQFF. The DNA of the CDR3 is TGTGCCAGCAGCAAAGGCGGTGGCGGGTCGTATTACAATGAGCAGTTCTTC.

The rearrangement uses TRBV27 and TRBJ2-2; 11 nucleotides line up with TRBD2. Germline V CDR1 and CDR2: MNHEY, SMNVEV (reference sequence). This CDR3 contains 18 residues. After removal of 2 bases from V and 5 bases from J, the junction contained 10 bases not matched to a gene. CDR3 region: CASSLGFSTSGITGELFF. The CDR3 DNA sequence: TGTGCCAGCAGTTTAGGCTTTTCGACTAGCGGGATAACCGGGGAGCTGTTTTTT.

The chain has TRBV4-2 and TRBJ2-3; the D gene is possibly TRBD2 (6 bases). CDR1 LGHNA and CDR2 YNFKEQ come from the germline V gene. The CDR3 loop spans 13 amino acids. The ends were cut back, 5 bases at V and 1 base at J, with 7 bases in the middle. CDR3 bases: TGTGCCAGCAGCGGAGGGGGCACAGATACGCAGTATTTT. It translates to CASSGGGTDTQYF.

The chain employs TRBV4-2 and TRBJ1-1; D is ambiguous. V was pared by 4 bases and J by 2 bases, with 14 bases between. The CDR3 runs to 15 residues. Germline V gives CDR1 LGHNA, CDR2 YNFKEQ. The CDR3 here is CASSPPRRRNTEAFF. The CDR3 nucleotides are TGTGCCAGCAGCCCCCCTAGACGGCGAAACACTGAAGCTTTCTTT.

The rearrangement links TRBV29-1 to TRBJ2-7; TRBD1 is a possible D gene (5 bases). The CDR3 has 13 amino acids. Trimming pared 2 bases from V and 6 bases from J, leaving 14 bases between. The V gene's germline CDR1 is SQVTM and CDR2 ANQGSEA. In DNA, the CDR3 is TGCAGCGTTGAAAGCCAGGGTCTGGGCGAGCAGTACTTC. This gives the protein CSVESQGLGEQYF.

This clone was seen only once. This sequence joins TRBV6-5 and TRBJ2-7, with a weak D call TRBD2 (6 bases). The CDR3 length is 15 residues. Germline V CDR1 and CDR2: MNHEY, SVGAGI. Trimming took off 0 bases at V and 4 bases at J, with 13 bases between the two ends. CDR3 protein: CASSYSSGVRYEQYF. The CDR3 nucleotides read TGTGCCAGCAGTTACTCATCGGGGGTAAGGTACGAGCAGTACTTC.

This clone was detected only once. The rearrangement uses TRBV5-1 and TRBJ1-1, with TRBD1 identical over 7 bases. The CDR3 covers 16 residues. V was pared by 0 bases and J by 0 bases, with 5 bases of the junction left unmatched. The V gene's germline CDR1 is SGHRS and CDR2 YFSETQ. As DNA, the CDR3 is TGCGCCAGCAGCTTGGATTGGGGGACAGTGAACACTGAAGCTTTCTTT. This codes for CASSLDWGTVNTEAFF.

This rearrangement joins TRBV5-6 to TRBJ1-1; D might be TRBD1 (5 bases). The CDR3 length is 13 residues. Per the germline V gene, CDR1 is SGHDT and CDR2 is YYEEEE. With 0 bases removed from V and 5 bases from J, the gap between germline ends came to 8 bases. CDR3 sequence (DNA): TGTGCCAGCAGCTTGGCAGGGAGGACTGAAGCTTTCTTT. Protein product: CASSLAGRTEAFF.

The rearrangement uses TRBV11-2 and TRBJ2-3; no reliable D call. V lost 7 bases and J lost 5, with 10 bases in between. CDR3 length: 12 residues. The germline CDR1 and CDR2 sequences are SGHAT and FQNNGV. CDR3 nucleotide sequence: TGTGCCAGCAACATCGCTCAAGATACGCAGTATTTT. This gives the protein CASNIAQDTQYF.

V gene TRBV6-5 combines with J gene TRBJ2-2; 10 positions match TRBD1. Germline lookup yields CDR1 MNHEY and CDR2 SVGAGI. CDR3 length: 13 residues. Trimming removed 8 bases from V and 5 bases from J; junction bases left unmatched: 2. The CDR3 loop reads CASRDRGTGELFF. The CDR3 nucleotides read TGTGCCAGCCGGGACAGGGGAACCGGGGAGCTGTTTTTT.

The rearrangement joins TRBV29-1 to TRBJ1-2, with 8 positions matching TRBD1. The CDR3 covers 12 residues. V dropped 7 bases and J dropped 5; count of bases not matched to a gene: 6. CDR1 and CDR2 from the germline V gene are SQVTM and ANQGSEA. The CDR3 coding sequence is TGCAGCGCAATGGACAGGGATTATGGCTACACCTTC. Translating it yields CSAMDRDYGYTF.

The chain couples TRBV3-1 (or the pseudogene TRBV3-2) to TRBJ1-1; unclear D gene. Deletions cut 1 base from V and 6 bases from J, with 12 bases between. Germline V gives CDR1 LGHDT, CDR2 YNNKEL (reference sequence). The CDR3 sequence is 14 residues long. In DNA, the CDR3 is TGTGCCAGCAGCCAAGCGTCGTTGTTTCCTGAAGCTTTCTTT. This translates into CASSQASLFPEAFF.

The CDR3 reads CASSLFGQASPGELFF. CDR3 sequence (DNA): TGCGCCAGCAGCTTGTTTGGACAGGCTAGCCCCGGGGAGCTGTTTTTT. The V and J genes are TRBV5-1 and TRBJ2-2; 7 bases map to TRBD1. V gave up 1 base and J gave up 6 bases; unmatched junction bases: 9. The CDR3 covers 16 residues. CDR1 and CDR2 (germline): SGHRS, YFSETQ.

The chain recombines TRBV7-9 with TRBJ2-7, with TRBD2 matching over 8 bases. Per germline, CDR1 SEHNR and CDR2 FQNEAQ (reference sequence). CDR3 length: 14 residues. V gave up 5 bases and J gave up 2 bases; unmatched junction bases: 5. CDR3 sequence: CASSAASGPYEQYF. For the CDR3, the DNA is TGTGCCAGCAGCGCGGCTAGCGGGCCCTACGAGCAGTACTTC.